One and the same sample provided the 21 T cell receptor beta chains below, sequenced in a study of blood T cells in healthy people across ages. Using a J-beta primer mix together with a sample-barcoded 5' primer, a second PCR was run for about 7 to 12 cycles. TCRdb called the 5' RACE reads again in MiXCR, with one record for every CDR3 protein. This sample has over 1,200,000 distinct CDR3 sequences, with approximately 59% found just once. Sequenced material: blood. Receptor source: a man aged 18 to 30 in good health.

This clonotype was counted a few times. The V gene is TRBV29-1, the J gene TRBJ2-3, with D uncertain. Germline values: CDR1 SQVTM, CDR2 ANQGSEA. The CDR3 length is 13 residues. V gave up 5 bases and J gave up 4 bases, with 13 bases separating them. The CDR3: CSVWFADADTQYF. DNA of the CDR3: TGCAGCGTTTGGTTTGCCGACGCAGATACGCAGTATTTT.

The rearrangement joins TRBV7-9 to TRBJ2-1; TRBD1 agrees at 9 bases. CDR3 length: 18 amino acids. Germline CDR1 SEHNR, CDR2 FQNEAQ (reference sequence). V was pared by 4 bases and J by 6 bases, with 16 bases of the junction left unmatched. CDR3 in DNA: TGTGCCAGCAGCTACTTTACAGGGAGGGACAGGGAAACCAATGAGCAGTTCTTC. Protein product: CASSYFTGRDRETNEQFF.

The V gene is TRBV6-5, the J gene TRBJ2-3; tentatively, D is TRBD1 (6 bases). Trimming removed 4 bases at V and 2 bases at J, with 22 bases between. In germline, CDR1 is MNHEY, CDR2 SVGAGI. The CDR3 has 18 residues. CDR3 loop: CASSSWIRQAGHTDTQYF. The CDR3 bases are TGTGCCAGCAGTTCCTGGATCCGACAGGCTGGACACACAGATACGCAGTATTTT.

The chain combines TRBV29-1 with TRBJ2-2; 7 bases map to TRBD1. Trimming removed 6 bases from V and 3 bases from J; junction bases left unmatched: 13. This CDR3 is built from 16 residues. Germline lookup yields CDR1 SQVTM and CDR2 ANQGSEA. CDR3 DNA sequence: TGCAGCGTCCGATTAACCTACAGGGGAGACACCGGGGAGCTGTTTTTT. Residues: CSVRLTYRGDTGELFF.

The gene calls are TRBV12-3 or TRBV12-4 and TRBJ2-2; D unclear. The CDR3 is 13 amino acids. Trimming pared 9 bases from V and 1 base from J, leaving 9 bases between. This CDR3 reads CASSTQNTGELFF. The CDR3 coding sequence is TGTGCCAGTTCTACTCAGAACACCGGGGAGCTGTTTTTT.

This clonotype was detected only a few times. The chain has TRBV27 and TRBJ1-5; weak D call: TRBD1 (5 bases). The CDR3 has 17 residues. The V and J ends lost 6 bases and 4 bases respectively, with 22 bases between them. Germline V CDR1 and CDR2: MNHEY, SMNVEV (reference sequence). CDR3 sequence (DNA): TGTGCCAGCAGCCCGATTGACAGCGGGATTTTGAATCAGCCCCAGCATTTT. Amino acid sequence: CASSPIDSGILNQPQHF.

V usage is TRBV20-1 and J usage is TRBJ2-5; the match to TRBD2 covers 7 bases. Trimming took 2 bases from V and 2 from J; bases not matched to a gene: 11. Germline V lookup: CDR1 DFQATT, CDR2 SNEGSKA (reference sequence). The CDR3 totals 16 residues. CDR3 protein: CSARWGLTDLQETQYF. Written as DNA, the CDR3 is TGCAGTGCTAGATGGGGACTAACGGACTTGCAAGAGACCCAGTACTTC.

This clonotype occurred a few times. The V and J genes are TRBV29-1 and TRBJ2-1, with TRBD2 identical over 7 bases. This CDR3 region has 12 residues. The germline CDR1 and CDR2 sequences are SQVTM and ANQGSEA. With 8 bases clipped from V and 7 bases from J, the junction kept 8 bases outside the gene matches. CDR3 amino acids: CSSRFSGNEQFF. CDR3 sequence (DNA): TGCAGCTCTAGATTTAGCGGGAATGAGCAGTTCTTC.

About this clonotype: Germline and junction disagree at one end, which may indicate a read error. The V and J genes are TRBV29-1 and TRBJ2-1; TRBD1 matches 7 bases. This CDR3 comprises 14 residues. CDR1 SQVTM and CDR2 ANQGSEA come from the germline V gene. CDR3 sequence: CSAETGERSYEQFF. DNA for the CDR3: TGCAGCGCTGAAACAGGGGAGAGGTCCTATGAGCAGTTCTTC.

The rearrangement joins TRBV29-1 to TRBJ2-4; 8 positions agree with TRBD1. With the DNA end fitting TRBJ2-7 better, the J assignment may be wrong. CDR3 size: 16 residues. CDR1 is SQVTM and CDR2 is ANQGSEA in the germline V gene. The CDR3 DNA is TGCAGCGTTGAGCAAAAAATGGCAGGGGGCGCGGGCGAGCAGTACTTC. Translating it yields CSVEQKMAGGAGEQYF.

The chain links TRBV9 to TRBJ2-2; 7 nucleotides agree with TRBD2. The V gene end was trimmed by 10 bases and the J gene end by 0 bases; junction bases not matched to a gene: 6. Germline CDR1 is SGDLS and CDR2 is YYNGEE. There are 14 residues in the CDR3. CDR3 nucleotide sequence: TGTGCCTCAACGGGGGGTTCGAACACCGGGGAGCTGTTTTTT. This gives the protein CASTGGSNTGELFF. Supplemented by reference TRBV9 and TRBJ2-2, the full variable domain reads DSGVTQTPKHLITATGQRVTLRCSPRSGDLSVYWYQQSLDQGLQFLIQYYNGEERAKGNILERFSAQQFPDLHSELNLSSLELGDSALYFCASTGGSNTGELFFGEGSRLTVL.

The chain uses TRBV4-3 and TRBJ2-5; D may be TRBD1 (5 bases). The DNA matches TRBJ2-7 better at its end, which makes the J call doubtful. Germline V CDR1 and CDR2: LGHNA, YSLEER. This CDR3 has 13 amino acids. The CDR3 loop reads CASSQDTNGEQYF. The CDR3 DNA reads TGCGCCAGCAGCCAGGACACCAACGGCGAGCAGTACTTC.

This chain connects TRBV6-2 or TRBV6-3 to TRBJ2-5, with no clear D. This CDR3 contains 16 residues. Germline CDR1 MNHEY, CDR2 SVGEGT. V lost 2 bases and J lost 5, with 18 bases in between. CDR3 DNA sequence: TGTGCCAGCAGTTACAGCTTTGCCAAACCCGGGGAGACCCAGTACTTC. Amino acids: CASSYSFAKPGETQYF.

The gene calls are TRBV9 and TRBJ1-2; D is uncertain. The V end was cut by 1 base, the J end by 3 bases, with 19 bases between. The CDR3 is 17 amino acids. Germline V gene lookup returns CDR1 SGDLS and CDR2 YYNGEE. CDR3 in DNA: TGTGCCAGCAGCGTATCGGGAACGGCCCAAAATTACTATGGCTACACCTTC. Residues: CASSVSGTAQNYYGYTF.

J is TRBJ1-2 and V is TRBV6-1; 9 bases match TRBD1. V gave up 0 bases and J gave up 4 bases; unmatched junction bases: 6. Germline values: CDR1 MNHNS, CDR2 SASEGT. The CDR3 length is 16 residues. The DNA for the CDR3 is TGTGCCAGCAGTGAAGCCCCGGGACAGGGCGGCTATGGCTACACCTTC. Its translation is CASSEAPGQGGYGYTF.

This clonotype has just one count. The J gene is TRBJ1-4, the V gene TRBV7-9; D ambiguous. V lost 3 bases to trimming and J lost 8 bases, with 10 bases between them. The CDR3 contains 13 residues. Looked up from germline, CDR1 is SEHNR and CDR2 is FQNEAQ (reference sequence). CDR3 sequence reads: CASSFGSWEKLFF. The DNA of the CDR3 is TGTGCCAGCAGCTTTGGTAGTTGGGAAAAACTGTTTTTT.

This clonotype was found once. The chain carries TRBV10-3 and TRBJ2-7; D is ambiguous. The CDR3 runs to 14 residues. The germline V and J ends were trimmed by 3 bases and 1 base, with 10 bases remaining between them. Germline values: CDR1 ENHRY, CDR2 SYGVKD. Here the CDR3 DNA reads TGTGCCATCAGTGAAGACGCCATTTCCTACGAGCAGTACTTC. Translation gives CAISEDAISYEQYF.

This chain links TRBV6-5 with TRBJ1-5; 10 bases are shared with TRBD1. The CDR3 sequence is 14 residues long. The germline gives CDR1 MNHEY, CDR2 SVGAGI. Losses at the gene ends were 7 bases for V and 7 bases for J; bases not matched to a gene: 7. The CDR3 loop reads CASNSGQGVQPQHF. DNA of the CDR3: TGTGCCAGCAATTCTGGACAGGGGGTACAGCCCCAGCATTTT.

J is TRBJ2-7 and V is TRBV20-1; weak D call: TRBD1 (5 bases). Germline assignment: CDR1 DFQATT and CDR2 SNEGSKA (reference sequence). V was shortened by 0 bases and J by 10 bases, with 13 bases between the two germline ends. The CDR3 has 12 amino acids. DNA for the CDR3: TGCAGTGCTAGAGATTACATAGGGGTTCAGTACTTC. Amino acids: CSARDYIGVQYF.

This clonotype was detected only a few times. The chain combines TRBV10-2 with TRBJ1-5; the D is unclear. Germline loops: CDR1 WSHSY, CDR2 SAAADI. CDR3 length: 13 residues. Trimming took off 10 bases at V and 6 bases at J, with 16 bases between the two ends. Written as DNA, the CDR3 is TGCGCCACCCGGGGAGGTCCGTCTCAGCCCCAGCATTTT. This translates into CATRGGPSQPQHF.

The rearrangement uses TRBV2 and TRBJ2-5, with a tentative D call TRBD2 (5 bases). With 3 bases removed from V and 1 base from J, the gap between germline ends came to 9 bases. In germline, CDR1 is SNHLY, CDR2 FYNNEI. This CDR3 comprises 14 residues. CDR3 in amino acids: CASSERRVQETQYF. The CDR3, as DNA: TGTGCCAGCAGTGAGAGGCGGGTCCAAGAGACCCAGTACTTC.